The source of this T cell receptor (beta chain) is a study of identical twins. Points from the study as a whole: High-abundance cord blood beta clonotypes had fewer insertions; memory repertoires showed none. Weaker excess sharing between twins was seen in beta out-of-frame sequences. Researchers reported excess low generation probability among twin-shared out-of-frame alpha sequences.

The CDR3 loop spans 15 amino acids. After removal of 6 bases from V and 2 bases from J, the junction contained 4 bases not matched to a gene. A single record per CDR3 protein comes from TCRdb applying MiXCR to the 5' RACE reads. The repertoire consists of around 370,000 distinct CDR3 sequences, with roughly 9% occurring once and the leading ten covering over 7%. Many counts were recorded for this clonotype. What it recognizes is unknown. The chain combines TRBV12-3 or TRBV12-4 with TRBJ2-3; 11 nucleotides agree with TRBD2. This clonotype was sampled from a woman in her forties or fifties in good health. Material: naive T cells sorted from blood. CDR3 protein: CASSQGLADTDTQYF. DNA of the CDR3: TGTGCCAGCAGCCAGGGACTAGCGGACACAGATACGCAGTATTTT.